This TCR beta chain was documented in a study of shared clonotypes between healthy human individuals. In the authors' workflow: Filtering differed, since immunoSEQ gave only junction sequences and no quality scores. Libraries were prepared by immunoSEQ multiplex PCR; TCRdb keeps only in-frame clonotypes and omits some of them. That table supplies the V and J calls and clone size; D and trimming were determined from the DNA. Of roughly 480,000 clones listed, 79% are singletons. CDR3 length: 17 residues. Looked up from germline, CDR1 is SGHVS and CDR2 is FQNEAQ. With V trimmed by 0 bases and J by 7 bases, 6 bases remained unmatched.

This rearrangement joins TRBV7-8 to TRBJ2-1; 13 nucleotides match TRBD2. Sequencing used PBMCs. The receptor was derived from a woman in her forties in good health. Some clones in this sample may be carry-over from other donors' samples. The CDR3 sequence: CASSLAGGTSGINEQFF. CDR3 nucleotide sequence: TGTGCCAGCAGCTTAGCCGGGGGGACTAGCGGGATTAATGAGCAGTTCTTC.